This is a list of T cell receptor beta chains from one sample in a study of T cell changes during pregnancy in multiple sclerosis. Sequencing was performed with immunoSEQ multiplex PCR; in TCRdb, only in-frame clones are kept and a portion is missing. Of approximately 57,000 clones listed, 85% to 95% are singletons. Sequencing used peripheral blood, obtained after pregnancy. The receptor set was obtained from a female donor in good health, enrolled as a control in a pregnancy study. CDR3s include the opening cysteine and the closing phenylalanine or tryptophan. The D gene is left open where the match is weak. Not every row has a clone size; where given, it reads once, few, many or a size class.

clone_size: NA; j_call: TRBJ1-5; v_call: TRBV5-1; d_call: TRBD1; cdr3_nt: TGCGCCAGCAGCTTGCGACAGGGGGTTTTACTTAATCAGCCCCAGCATTTT; cdr3_aa: CASSLRQGVLLNQPQHF
clone_size: NA; j_call: TRBJ1-2; v_call: TRBV5-8; d_call: NA; cdr3_nt: TGTGCCAGCAGCTTCGAGGGAGTCTATGGCTACACCTTC; cdr3_aa: CASSFEGVYGYTF
clone_size: NA; j_call: TRBJ1-2; v_call: TRBV7-2; d_call: NA; cdr3_nt: TGTGCCAGCAGCCCCTCCGGGGGGGGGAGCTATGGCTACACCTTC; cdr3_aa: CASSPSGGGSYGYTF
clone_size: NA; j_call: TRBJ1-2; v_call: TRBV29-1; d_call: TRBD1; cdr3_nt: TGCAGCGTTGAAAAGACAGGGGGCGCCGGGATTGGCTACACCTTC; cdr3_aa: CSVEKTGGAGIGYTF
clone_size: NA; j_call: TRBJ1-1; v_call: TRBV28; d_call: TRBD1; cdr3_nt: TGTGCCAGCAGTTTAGATGCCAGGGGGCAAGGTGAAGCTTTCTTT; cdr3_aa: CASSLDARGQGEAFF
clone_size: NA; j_call: TRBJ2-7; v_call: TRBV6-4; d_call: TRBD2; cdr3_nt: TGTGCCTCCGGGGGGGAGGACGACAAGGGGAACTCCTACGAGCAGTACTTC; cdr3_aa: CASGGEDDKGNSYEQYF
clone_size: NA; j_call: TRBJ1-2; v_call: TRBV10-3; d_call: TRBD1; cdr3_nt: TGTGCCATCAGCCCCATTGTGGGGGACAGGGGTGGCTATGGCTACACCTTC; cdr3_aa: CAISPIVGDRGGYGYTF
clone_size: NA; j_call: TRBJ1-2; v_call: TRBV23-1; d_call: TRBD1; cdr3_nt: TGCGCCAGCAGTCAATCGGACAGGGGGCGTCCTAACTATGGCTACACCTTC; cdr3_aa: CASSQSDRGRPNYGYTF
clone_size: NA; j_call: TRBJ2-2; v_call: TRBV7-2; d_call: TRBD1; cdr3_nt: TGTGCCAGCAGCTCGTGGACGGGACAGGCCTACCCCAACACCGGGGAGCTGTTTTTT; cdr3_aa: CASSSWTGQAYPNTGELFF
clone_size: NA; j_call: TRBJ2-1; v_call: TRBV5-1; d_call: TRBD1; cdr3_nt: TGCGCCAGCAAGCCAGGGGGCGAAAGAAATGAGCAGTTCTTC; cdr3_aa: CASKPGGERNEQFF
clone_size: NA; j_call: TRBJ2-1; v_call: TRBV29-1; d_call: TRBD2; cdr3_nt: TGCAGCTACGGGGGGGCTAGCGGAACCTACAATGAGCAGTTCTTC; cdr3_aa: CSYGGASGTYNEQFF
clone_size: NA; j_call: TRBJ1-2; v_call: TRBV28; d_call: NA; cdr3_nt: TGTGCCAGCAGTTCGCTCATAGCGGCCACCTTC; cdr3_aa: CASSSLIAATF
clone_size: NA; j_call: TRBJ2-3; v_call: TRBV11-3; d_call: NA; cdr3_nt: TGTGCCAGCAGCAGGACAGAGAACCTAGATACGCAGTATTTT; cdr3_aa: CASSRTENLDTQYF
clone_size: NA; j_call: TRBJ1-1; v_call: TRBV27; d_call: NA; cdr3_nt: TGTGCCAGCAGCAATGGTGGCCCTGGGGAGGAAGCTTTCTTT; cdr3_aa: CASSNGGPGEEAFF
clone_size: NA; j_call: TRBJ1-3; v_call: TRBV11-3; d_call: NA; cdr3_nt: TGTGCCAGCAGCGCTGGGTCGGAGGGAAACACCATATATTTT; cdr3_aa: CASSAGSEGNTIYF
clone_size: NA; j_call: TRBJ1-2; v_call: TRBV5-1; d_call: NA; cdr3_nt: TGCGCCAGCGCCCCCAACCCGGGAGGAATCTATGGCTACACCTTC; cdr3_aa: CASAPNPGGIYGYTF
clone_size: NA; j_call: TRBJ2-5; v_call: TRBV11-2; d_call: NA; cdr3_nt: TGTGCCAGCGGAGGACGAGTGGAGACCCAGTACTTC; cdr3_aa: CASGGRVETQYF
clone_size: NA; j_call: TRBJ2-7; v_call: TRBV7-2; d_call: NA; cdr3_nt: TGTGCCAGCAGCTTAATCGGCAGGGATTCCGAGCAGTACTTC; cdr3_aa: CASSLIGRDSEQYF
clone_size: NA; j_call: TRBJ2-1; v_call: TRBV4-3; d_call: NA; cdr3_nt: TGCGCCAGCAGCCAAGATTGGGGCACTGACAATGAGCAGTTCTTC; cdr3_aa: CASSQDWGTDNEQFF
clone_size: once; j_call: TRBJ2-7; v_call: TRBV27; d_call: TRBD2; cdr3_nt: TGTGCCAGCAGTGGGACTAGCCTCTACGAGCAGTACTTC; cdr3_aa: CASSGTSLYEQYF
clone_size: few; j_call: TRBJ1-1; v_call: TRBV27; d_call: NA; cdr3_nt: TGTGCCAGCAGTTCCCCGGGACACTTGAACACTGAAGCTTTCTTT; cdr3_aa: CASSSPGHLNTEAFF
clone_size: NA; j_call: TRBJ2-7; v_call: TRBV9; d_call: TRBD1; cdr3_nt: TGTGCCAGCAGGGACAGGGGGCCCTCCTACGAGCAGTACTTC; cdr3_aa: CASRDRGPSYEQYF
clone_size: NA; j_call: TRBJ1-5; v_call: TRBV18; d_call: TRBD1; cdr3_nt: TGTGCCAGCTCACCATCCGGGACAGGGGGCGATCAGCCCCAGCATTTT; cdr3_aa: CASSPSGTGGDQPQHF
clone_size: NA; j_call: TRBJ2-6; v_call: TRBV30; d_call: NA; cdr3_nt: TGTGCCCGGGCGGGGTCTGGGGCCAACGTCCTGACTTTC; cdr3_aa: CARAGSGANVLTF
clone_size: once; j_call: TRBJ2-2; v_call: TRBV10-2; d_call: TRBD1; cdr3_nt: TGCGCCAGCAGTGAGACGAATACAGGGGGATCCGGGGAGCTGTTTTTT; cdr3_aa: CASSETNTGGSGELFF
clone_size: NA; j_call: TRBJ2-7; v_call: TRBV7-3; d_call: TRBD1; cdr3_nt: TGTGCCAGCAGCCTCGGGACAGGGGGCCTTGTCTACGAGCAGTACTTC; cdr3_aa: CASSLGTGGLVYEQYF
clone_size: NA; j_call: TRBJ1-2; v_call: TRBV5-6; d_call: NA; cdr3_nt: TGTGCCAGCAGCCCGACAGTAGCTAACTATGGCTACACCTTC; cdr3_aa: CASSPTVANYGYTF
clone_size: NA; j_call: TRBJ1-2; v_call: TRBV7-3; d_call: TRBD1; cdr3_nt: TGTGCCAGCAGCTTAGGACCCCCGGGACAGGGGTGGGATGGCTACACCTTC; cdr3_aa: CASSLGPPGQGWDGYTF
clone_size: NA; j_call: TRBJ2-5; v_call: TRBV7-9; d_call: NA; cdr3_nt: TGTGCCAGCAGCGCCTCGGACAGAAGGGAGACCCAGTACTTC; cdr3_aa: CASSASDRRETQYF
clone_size: NA; j_call: TRBJ1-1; v_call: TRBV6-5; d_call: TRBD1; cdr3_nt: TGTGCCAGCAGGACAGGGGGAGCGAGCACTGAAGCTTTCTTT; cdr3_aa: CASRTGGASTEAFF
clone_size: NA; j_call: TRBJ2-1; v_call: TRBV27; d_call: NA; cdr3_nt: TGTGCCAGCAGTTTAACCGGGAATCACTACAATGAGCAGTTCTTC; cdr3_aa: CASSLTGNHYNEQFF
clone_size: NA; j_call: TRBJ2-7; v_call: TRBV19; d_call: NA; cdr3_nt: TGTGCCAGTAGTATAGGGGGACTTTCCTACGAGCAGTACTTC; cdr3_aa: CASSIGGLSYEQYF
clone_size: NA; j_call: TRBJ2-3; v_call: TRBV1; d_call: NA; cdr3_nt: TGCACCAGCAGCCAAGAATCGGACACAGGGTATACAGATACGCAGTATTTT; cdr3_aa: CTSSQESDTGYTDTQYF
clone_size: NA; j_call: TRBJ2-1; v_call: TRBV6-5; d_call: TRBD2; cdr3_nt: TGTGCCAGCAGCCCCCTAGCGGGCCAATACAATGAGCAGTTCTTC; cdr3_aa: CASSPLAGQYNEQFF
clone_size: NA; j_call: TRBJ2-3; v_call: TRBV4-3; d_call: NA; cdr3_nt: TGCGCCAGCAGCCGGGCAGGGGAAAGCACAGATACGCAGTATTTT; cdr3_aa: CASSRAGESTDTQYF
clone_size: NA; j_call: TRBJ1-1; v_call: TRBV6-1; d_call: TRBD1; cdr3_nt: TGTGCCAGCAGTGGCGACAGGGGAGCTGAAGCTTTCTTT; cdr3_aa: CASSGDRGAEAFF
clone_size: once; j_call: TRBJ2-3; v_call: TRBV4-3; d_call: TRBD2; cdr3_nt: TGCGCCAGCAGCCAAGAGCTAGCGGGAGGGCCAGGGGATACGCAGTATTTT; cdr3_aa: CASSQELAGGPGDTQYF
clone_size: NA; j_call: TRBJ2-3; v_call: TRBV7-9; d_call: NA; cdr3_nt: TGTGCCAGCAGCTTTGGGGGGGCCTCTAGCACAGATACGCAGTATTTT; cdr3_aa: CASSFGGASSTDTQYF
clone_size: NA; j_call: TRBJ1-2; v_call: TRBV27; d_call: NA; cdr3_nt: TGTGCCAGCAGGATAATACAGGGAGTCAACTATGGCTACACCTTC; cdr3_aa: CASRIIQGVNYGYTF
clone_size: NA; j_call: TRBJ2-5; v_call: TRBV11-2; d_call: TRBD2; cdr3_nt: TGTGCCAGCAGCTCGAGACTAGCGGGGGGGGTGGAGACCCAGTACTTC; cdr3_aa: CASSSRLAGGVETQYF
clone_size: NA; j_call: TRBJ1-2; v_call: TRBV5-5; d_call: NA; cdr3_nt: TGTGCCAGCAATTGGGGGGGGACTAACTATGGCTACACCTTC; cdr3_aa: CASNWGGTNYGYTF
clone_size: NA; j_call: TRBJ2-1; v_call: TRBV5-1; d_call: TRBD2; cdr3_nt: TGCGCCAGCAGCGAACTAGCGGGAGGGCCGAATGAGCAGTTCTTC; cdr3_aa: CASSELAGGPNEQFF
clone_size: once; j_call: TRBJ2-3; v_call: TRBV5-1; d_call: TRBD1; cdr3_nt: TGCGCCAGCAGCTTGGGAGGGGGCGCCGGCACAGATACGCAGTATTTT; cdr3_aa: CASSLGGGAGTDTQYF
clone_size: NA; j_call: TRBJ2-2; v_call: TRBV6-4; d_call: NA; cdr3_nt: TGTGCCAGCAGCACGGATGCTCCAGGGTACGGCGGGGAGCTGTTTTTT; cdr3_aa: CASSTDAPGYGGELFF
clone_size: NA; j_call: TRBJ2-7; v_call: TRBV2; d_call: TRBD1; cdr3_nt: TGTGCCAGCGGCCACCCGGGACAGAACTACGAGCAGTACTTC; cdr3_aa: CASGHPGQNYEQYF
clone_size: NA; j_call: TRBJ2-1; v_call: TRBV7-2; d_call: NA; cdr3_nt: TGTGCCAGCAGCTTTTCGAGGGTTGAGCAGTTCTTC; cdr3_aa: CASSFSRVEQFF
clone_size: NA; j_call: TRBJ1-2; v_call: TRBV6-1; d_call: NA; cdr3_nt: TGTGCCAGCAGTGAAGACGCGATCGCGGCGGAGGGCTACACCTTC; cdr3_aa: CASSEDAIAAEGYTF
clone_size: once; j_call: TRBJ2-1; v_call: TRBV7-9; d_call: TRBD2; cdr3_nt: TGTGCCAGCAGCTTAAGTAGCGGGGGTAGTAATGAGCAGTTCTTC; cdr3_aa: CASSLSSGGSNEQFF
clone_size: NA; j_call: TRBJ1-5; v_call: TRBV27; d_call: NA; cdr3_nt: TGTGCCAGCAGACCTCAGGGTGAATTGAAGCCCCAGCATTTT; cdr3_aa: CASRPQGELKPQHF
clone_size: NA; j_call: TRBJ1-5; v_call: TRBV6-1; d_call: TRBD1; cdr3_nt: TGTGCCAGCAGTGATACAGGGGGAGGTCAGCCCCAGCATTTT; cdr3_aa: CASSDTGGGQPQHF
clone_size: once; j_call: TRBJ2-7; v_call: TRBV5-1; d_call: TRBD2; cdr3_nt: TGCGCCAGCAGCCAAGCCTCTAGCGGGAGATCTAACGAGCAGTACTTC; cdr3_aa: CASSQASSGRSNEQYF
clone_size: NA; j_call: TRBJ2-1; v_call: TRBV9; d_call: NA; cdr3_nt: TGTGCCAGCAGCCCCGACTTGAATGAGCAGTTCTTC; cdr3_aa: CASSPDLNEQFF
clone_size: NA; j_call: TRBJ1-2; v_call: TRBV9; d_call: TRBD1; cdr3_nt: TGTGCCAGCAGCGGTCCCGGGACAGGTTTGGACTATGGCTACACCTTC; cdr3_aa: CASSGPGTGLDYGYTF
clone_size: NA; j_call: TRBJ2-4; v_call: TRBV7-3; d_call: TRBD1; cdr3_nt: TGTGCCAGCAGCCTCCAGGACAGGGAAAACATTCAGTACTTC; cdr3_aa: CASSLQDRENIQYF
clone_size: NA; j_call: TRBJ1-5; v_call: TRBV15; d_call: NA; cdr3_nt: TGTGCCACCAGCAGAGTGGGCCAGCCCCAGCATTTT; cdr3_aa: CATSRVGQPQHF
clone_size: NA; j_call: TRBJ2-1; v_call: TRBV5-6; d_call: TRBD1; cdr3_nt: TGTGCCAGCAGCTTACCGGGACAGGGAAACAATGAGCAGTTCTTC; cdr3_aa: CASSLPGQGNNEQFF
clone_size: NA; j_call: TRBJ2-5; v_call: TRBV5-1; d_call: TRBD1; cdr3_nt: TGCGCCAGCAGGACGGGACAGCAAGAGACCCAGTACTTC; cdr3_aa: CASRTGQQETQYF
clone_size: NA; j_call: TRBJ2-1; v_call: TRBV28; d_call: TRBD1; cdr3_nt: TGTGCCAGTCTTAACCACAGGGGTTTCTACAATGAGCAGTTCTTC; cdr3_aa: CASLNHRGFYNEQFF
clone_size: NA; j_call: TRBJ1-2; v_call: TRBV5-5; d_call: TRBD1; cdr3_nt: TGTGCCAGCATTCCCTTCAGGGGGAGAAACTATGGCTACACCTTC; cdr3_aa: CASIPFRGRNYGYTF